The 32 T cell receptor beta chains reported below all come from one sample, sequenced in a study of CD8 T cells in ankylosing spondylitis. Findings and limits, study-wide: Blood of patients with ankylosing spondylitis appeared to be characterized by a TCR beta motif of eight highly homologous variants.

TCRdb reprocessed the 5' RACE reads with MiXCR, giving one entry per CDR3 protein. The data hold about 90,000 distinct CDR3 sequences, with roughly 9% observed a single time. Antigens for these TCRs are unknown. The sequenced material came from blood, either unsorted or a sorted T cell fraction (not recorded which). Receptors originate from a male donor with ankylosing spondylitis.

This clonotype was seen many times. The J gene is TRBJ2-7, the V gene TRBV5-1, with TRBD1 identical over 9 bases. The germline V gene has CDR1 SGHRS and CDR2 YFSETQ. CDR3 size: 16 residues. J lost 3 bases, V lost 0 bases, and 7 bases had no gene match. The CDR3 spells CASSLEPGQGLYEQYF. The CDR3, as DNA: TGCGCCAGCAGCTTGGAACCGGGACAGGGTCTCTACGAGCAGTACTTC.

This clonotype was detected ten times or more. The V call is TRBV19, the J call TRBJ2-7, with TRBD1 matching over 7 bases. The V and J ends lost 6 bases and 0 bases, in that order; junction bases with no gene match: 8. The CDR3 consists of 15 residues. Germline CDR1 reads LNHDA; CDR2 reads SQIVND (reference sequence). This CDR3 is CASRNQDRRSYEQYF. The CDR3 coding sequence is TGTGCCAGTAGAAACCAGGACAGGCGCTCCTACGAGCAGTACTTC. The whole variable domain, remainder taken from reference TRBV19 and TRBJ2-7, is DGGITQSPKYLFRKEGQNVTLSCEQNLNHDAMYWYRQDPGQGLRLIYYSQIVNDFQKGDIAEGYSVSREKKESFPLTVTSAQKNPTAFYLCASRNQDRRSYEQYFGPGTRLTVT.

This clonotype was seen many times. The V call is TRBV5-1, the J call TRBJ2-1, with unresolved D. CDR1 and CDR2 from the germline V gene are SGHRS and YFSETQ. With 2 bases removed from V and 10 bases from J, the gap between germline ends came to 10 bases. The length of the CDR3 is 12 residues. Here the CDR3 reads CASSFIRTEQFF. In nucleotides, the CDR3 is TGCGCCAGCAGCTTTATACGAACCGAGCAGTTCTTC.

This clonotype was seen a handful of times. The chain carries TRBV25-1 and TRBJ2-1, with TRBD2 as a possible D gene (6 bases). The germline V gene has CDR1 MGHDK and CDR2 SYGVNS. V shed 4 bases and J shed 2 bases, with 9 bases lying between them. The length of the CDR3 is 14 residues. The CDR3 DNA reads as TGTGCCAGCAGTGCTCCGGGAGCCTACAATGAGCAGTTCTTC. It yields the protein CASSAPGAYNEQFF. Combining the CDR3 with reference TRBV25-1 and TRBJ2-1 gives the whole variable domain EADIYQTPRYLVIGTGKKITLECSQTMGHDKMYWYQQDPGMELHLIHYSYGVNSTEKGDLSSESTVSRIRTEHFPLTLESARPSHTSQYLCASSAPGAYNEQFFGPGTRLTVL.

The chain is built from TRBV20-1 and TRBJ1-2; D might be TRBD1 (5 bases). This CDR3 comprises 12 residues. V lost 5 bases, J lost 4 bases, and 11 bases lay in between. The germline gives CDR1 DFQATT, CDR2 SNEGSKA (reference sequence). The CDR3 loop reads CSAYDSAYGYTF. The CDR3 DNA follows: TGCAGTGCTTACGACAGCGCCTATGGCTACACCTTC.

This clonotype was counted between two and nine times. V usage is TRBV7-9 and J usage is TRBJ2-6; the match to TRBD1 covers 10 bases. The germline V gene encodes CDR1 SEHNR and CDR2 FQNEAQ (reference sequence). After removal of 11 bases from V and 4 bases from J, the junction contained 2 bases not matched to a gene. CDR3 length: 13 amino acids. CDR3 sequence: CAGTGVGANVLTF. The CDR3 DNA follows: TGTGCCGGGACAGGGGTCGGGGCCAACGTCCTGACTTTC.

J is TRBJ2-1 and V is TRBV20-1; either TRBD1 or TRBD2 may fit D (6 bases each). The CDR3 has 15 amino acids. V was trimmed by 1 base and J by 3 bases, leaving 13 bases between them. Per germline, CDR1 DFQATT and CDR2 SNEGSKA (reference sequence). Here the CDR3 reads CSARVPGEDYNEQFF. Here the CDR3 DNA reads TGCAGTGCTAGAGTCCCAGGGGAGGACTACAATGAGCAGTTCTTC.

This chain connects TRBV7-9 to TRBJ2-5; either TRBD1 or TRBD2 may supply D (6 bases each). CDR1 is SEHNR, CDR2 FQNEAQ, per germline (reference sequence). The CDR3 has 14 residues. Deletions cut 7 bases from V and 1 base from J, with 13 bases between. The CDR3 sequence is CASIHGGPQETQYF. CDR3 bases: TGTGCCAGCATCCACGGGGGCCCCCAAGAGACCCAGTACTTC.

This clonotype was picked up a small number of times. The CDR3 DNA reads TGTGCCAGCAGCCCCCGTGGAGCGTCAGGCTCTGGGGCCAACGTCCTGACTTTC. Protein sequence: CASSPRGASGSGANVLTF. This sequence joins TRBV4-2 and TRBJ2-6; D is undetermined. The CDR3 has 18 amino acids. The germline V gene encodes CDR1 LGHNA and CDR2 YNFKEQ. Trimming shortened V by 4 bases and J by 0 bases, and 16 bases separated the two germline ends.

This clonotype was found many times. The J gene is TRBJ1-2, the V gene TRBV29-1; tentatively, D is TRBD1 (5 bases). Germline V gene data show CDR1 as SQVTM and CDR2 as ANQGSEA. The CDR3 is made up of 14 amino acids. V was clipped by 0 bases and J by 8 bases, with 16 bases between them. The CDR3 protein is CSVEDRGGLGGYTF. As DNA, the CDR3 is TGCAGCGTTGAAGATCGGGGGGGTTTGGGCGGCTACACCTTC.

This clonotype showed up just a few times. Here the CDR3 reads CSVEAIGYTF. The CDR3 nucleotides read TGCAGCGTTGAAGCGATTGGCTACACCTTC. The chain has TRBV29-1 and TRBJ1-2; D gene unclear. Germline V gene data show CDR1 as SQVTM and CDR2 as ANQGSEA. The CDR3 consists of 10 residues. Trimming removed 1 base from V and 7 bases from J, with 4 bases in between.

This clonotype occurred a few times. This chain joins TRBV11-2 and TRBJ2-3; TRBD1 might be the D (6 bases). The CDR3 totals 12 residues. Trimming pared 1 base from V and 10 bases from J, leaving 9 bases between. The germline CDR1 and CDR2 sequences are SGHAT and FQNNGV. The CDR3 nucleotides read TGTGCCAGCAGCTTAGCGCGACAGGCGCAGTATTTT. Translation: CASSLARQAQYF.

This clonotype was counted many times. The DNA for the CDR3 is TGTGCCAGCAGACTCCGGGACCTGTTTAATGAAAAACTGTTTTTT. Residues: CASRLRDLFNEKLFF. The rearrangement uses TRBV12-3 or TRBV12-4 and TRBJ1-4; maybe TRBD1 (5 bases). The CDR3 runs to 15 residues. Trimming left V 6 bases short and J 4 bases short, with 15 bases between.

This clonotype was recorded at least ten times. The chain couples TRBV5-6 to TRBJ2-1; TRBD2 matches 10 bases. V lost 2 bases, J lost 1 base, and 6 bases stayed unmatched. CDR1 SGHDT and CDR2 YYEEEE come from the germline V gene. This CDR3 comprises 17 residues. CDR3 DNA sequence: TGTGCCAGCAGCTTAGCGGGAGGGCCTCTGTCCTACAATGAGCAGTTCTTC. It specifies CASSLAGGPLSYNEQFF.

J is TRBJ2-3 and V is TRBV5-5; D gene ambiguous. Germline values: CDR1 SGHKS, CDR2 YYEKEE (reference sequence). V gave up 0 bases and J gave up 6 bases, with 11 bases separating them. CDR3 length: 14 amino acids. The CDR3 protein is CASSLDLSLDTQYF. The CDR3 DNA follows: TGTGCCAGCAGCTTGGACCTCTCCTTGGATACGCAGTATTTT.

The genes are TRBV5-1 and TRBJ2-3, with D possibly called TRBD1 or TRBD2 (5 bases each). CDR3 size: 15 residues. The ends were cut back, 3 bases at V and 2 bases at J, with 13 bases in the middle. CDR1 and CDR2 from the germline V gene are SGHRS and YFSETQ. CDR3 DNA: TGCGCCAGCAGCTGGACCGGGACCTACACAGATACGCAGTATTTT. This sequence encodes CASSWTGTYTDTQYF.

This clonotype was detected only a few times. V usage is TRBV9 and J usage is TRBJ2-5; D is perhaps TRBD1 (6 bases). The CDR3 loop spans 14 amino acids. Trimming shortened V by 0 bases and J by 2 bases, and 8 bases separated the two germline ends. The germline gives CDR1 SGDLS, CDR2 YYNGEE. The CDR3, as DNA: TGTGCCAGCAGCGTAGGGACAGCTCAAGAGACCCAGTACTTC. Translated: CASSVGTAQETQYF.

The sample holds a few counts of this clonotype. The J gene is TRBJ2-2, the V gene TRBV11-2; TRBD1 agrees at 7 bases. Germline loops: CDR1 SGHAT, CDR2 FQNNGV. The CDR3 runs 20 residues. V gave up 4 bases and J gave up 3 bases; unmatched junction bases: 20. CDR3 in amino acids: CASSSPQTWLQGTDTGELFF. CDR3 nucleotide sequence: TGTGCCAGCAGCTCTCCCCAAACTTGGTTACAGGGGACGGACACCGGGGAGCTGTTTTTT.

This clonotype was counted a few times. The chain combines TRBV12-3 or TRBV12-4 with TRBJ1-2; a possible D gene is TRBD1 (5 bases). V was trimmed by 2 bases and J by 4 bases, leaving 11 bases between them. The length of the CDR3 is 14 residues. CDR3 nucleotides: TGTGCCAGCAGTTTACACGGGGGTAGCTATGGCTACACCTTC. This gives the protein CASSLHGGSYGYTF.

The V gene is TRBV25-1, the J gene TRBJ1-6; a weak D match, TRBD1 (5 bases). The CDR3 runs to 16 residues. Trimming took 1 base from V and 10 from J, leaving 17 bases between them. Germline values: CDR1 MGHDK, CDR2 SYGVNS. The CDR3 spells CASSELRGAGKSPLHF. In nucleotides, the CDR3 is TGTGCCAGCAGTGAATTAAGGGGAGCCGGGAAGTCACCCCTCCACTTT.

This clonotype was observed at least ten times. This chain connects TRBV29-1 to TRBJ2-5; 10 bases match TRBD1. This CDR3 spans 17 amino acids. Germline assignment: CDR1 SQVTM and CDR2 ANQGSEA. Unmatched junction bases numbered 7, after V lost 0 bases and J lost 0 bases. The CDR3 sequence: CSVEEAGTGDYQETQYF. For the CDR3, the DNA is TGCAGCGTTGAAGAGGCCGGGACAGGGGACTACCAAGAGACCCAGTACTTC.

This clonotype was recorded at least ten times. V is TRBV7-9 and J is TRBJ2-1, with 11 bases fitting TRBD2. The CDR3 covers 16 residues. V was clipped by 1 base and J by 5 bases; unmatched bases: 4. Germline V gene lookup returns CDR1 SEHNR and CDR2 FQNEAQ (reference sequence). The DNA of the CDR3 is TGTGCCAGCAGCTTAGAACTAGCGGGAGTTCACAATGAGCAGTTCTTC. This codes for CASSLELAGVHNEQFF.

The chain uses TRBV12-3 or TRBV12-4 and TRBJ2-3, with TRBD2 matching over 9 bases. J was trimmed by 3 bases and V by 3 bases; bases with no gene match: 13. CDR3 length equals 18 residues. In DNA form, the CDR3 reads TGTGCCAGCAGTTTTTTCTTGTTGGCTAGCGGGAAAACAGATACGCAGTATTTT. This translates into CASSFFLLASGKTDTQYF.

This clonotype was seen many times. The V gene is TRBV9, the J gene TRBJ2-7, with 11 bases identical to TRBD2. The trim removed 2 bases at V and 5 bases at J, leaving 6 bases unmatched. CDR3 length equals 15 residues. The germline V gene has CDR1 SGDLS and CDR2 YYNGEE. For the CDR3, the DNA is TGTGCCAGCAGCGTTACTAGCGGGAGTGTCAACGAGCAGTACTTC. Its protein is CASSVTSGSVNEQYF.

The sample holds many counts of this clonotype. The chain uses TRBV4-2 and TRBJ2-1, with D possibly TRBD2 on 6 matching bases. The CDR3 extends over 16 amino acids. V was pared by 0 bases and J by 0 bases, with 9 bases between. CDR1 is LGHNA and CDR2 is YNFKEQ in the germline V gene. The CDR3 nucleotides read TGTGCCAGCAGCCAAGATTCCGGGAGCTCCTACAATGAGCAGTTCTTC. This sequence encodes CASSQDSGSSYNEQFF.

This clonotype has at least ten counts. The CDR3 sequence: CASSQRDTQETQYF. CDR3 nucleotides: TGTGCCAGCAGTCAACGGGACACACAAGAGACCCAGTACTTC. The rearrangement uses TRBV27 and TRBJ2-5; D perhaps matches TRBD1 (6 bases). Deletions cut 5 bases from V and 2 bases from J, with 12 bases between. The CDR3 length is 14 residues. In germline, CDR1 is MNHEY, CDR2 SMNVEV (reference sequence).

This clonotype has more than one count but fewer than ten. CDR3 region: CASGRTSSYEQYF. The CDR3 DNA is TGTGCCAGCGGACGAACTAGTTCTTACGAGCAGTACTTC. V is TRBV7-9 and J is TRBJ2-7; D might be TRBD2 (5 bases). CDR3 length: 13 residues. V lost 8 bases to trimming and J lost 4 bases, with 15 bases between them. Germline V gives CDR1 SEHNR, CDR2 FQNEAQ (reference sequence).

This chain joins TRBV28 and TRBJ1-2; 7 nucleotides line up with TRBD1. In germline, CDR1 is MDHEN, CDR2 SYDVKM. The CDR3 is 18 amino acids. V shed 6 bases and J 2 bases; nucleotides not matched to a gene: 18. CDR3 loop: CASRTTRTGDEGNYGYTF. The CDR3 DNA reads TGTGCCAGCAGGACCACGAGAACAGGGGATGAGGGAAACTATGGCTACACCTTC.

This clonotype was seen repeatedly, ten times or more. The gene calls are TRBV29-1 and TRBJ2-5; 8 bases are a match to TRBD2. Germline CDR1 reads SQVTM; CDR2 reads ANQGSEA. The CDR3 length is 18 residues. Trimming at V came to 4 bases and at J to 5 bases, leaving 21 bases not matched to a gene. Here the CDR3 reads CSVGSAGVQFSLGETQYF. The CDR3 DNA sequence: TGCAGCGTTGGGTCAGCGGGAGTCCAATTTAGCCTCGGGGAGACCCAGTACTTC.

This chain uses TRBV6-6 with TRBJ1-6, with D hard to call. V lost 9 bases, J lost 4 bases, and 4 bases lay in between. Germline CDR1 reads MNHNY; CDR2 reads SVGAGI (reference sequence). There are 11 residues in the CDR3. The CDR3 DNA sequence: TGTGCCAGTGGATATAATTCACCCCTCCACTTT. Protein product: CASGYNSPLHF.

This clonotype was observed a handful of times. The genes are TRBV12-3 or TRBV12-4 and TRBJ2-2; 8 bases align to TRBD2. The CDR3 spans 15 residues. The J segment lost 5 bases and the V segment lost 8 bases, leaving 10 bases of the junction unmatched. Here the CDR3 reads CASCSGSVSTGELFF. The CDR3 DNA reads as TGTGCCAGCTGCAGCGGGAGCGTTAGTACCGGGGAGCTGTTTTTT.

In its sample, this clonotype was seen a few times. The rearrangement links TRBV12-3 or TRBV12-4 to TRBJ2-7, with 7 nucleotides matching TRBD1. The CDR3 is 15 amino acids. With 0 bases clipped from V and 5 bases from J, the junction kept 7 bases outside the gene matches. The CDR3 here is CASSLAGDREDEQYF. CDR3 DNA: TGTGCCAGCAGTTTAGCGGGTGACAGGGAAGACGAGCAGTACTTC.